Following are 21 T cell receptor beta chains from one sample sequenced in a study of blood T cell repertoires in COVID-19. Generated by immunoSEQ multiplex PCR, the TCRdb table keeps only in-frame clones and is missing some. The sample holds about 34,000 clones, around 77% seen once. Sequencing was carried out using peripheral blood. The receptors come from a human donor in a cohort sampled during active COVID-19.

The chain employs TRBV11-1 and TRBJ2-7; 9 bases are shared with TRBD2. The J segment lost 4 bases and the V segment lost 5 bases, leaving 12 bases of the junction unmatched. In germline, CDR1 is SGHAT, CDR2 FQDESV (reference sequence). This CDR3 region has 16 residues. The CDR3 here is CASSPSGGRALYEQYF. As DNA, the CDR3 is TGTGCCAGCAGCCCGAGCGGGGGGCGCGCCCTATACGAGCAGTACTTC.

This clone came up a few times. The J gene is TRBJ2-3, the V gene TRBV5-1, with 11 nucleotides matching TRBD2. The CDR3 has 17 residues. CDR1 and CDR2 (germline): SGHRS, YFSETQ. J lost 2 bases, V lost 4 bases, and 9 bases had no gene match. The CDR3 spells CASSPLTSGKYTDTQYF. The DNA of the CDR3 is TGCGCCAGCAGCCCCTTGACTAGCGGGAAATACACAGATACGCAGTATTTT.

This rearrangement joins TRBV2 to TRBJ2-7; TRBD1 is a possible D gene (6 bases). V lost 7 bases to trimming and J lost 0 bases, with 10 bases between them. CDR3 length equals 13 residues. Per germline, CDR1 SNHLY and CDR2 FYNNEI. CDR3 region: CASNRDNSYEQYF. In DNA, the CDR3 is TGTGCCAGCAATCGGGACAACTCCTACGAGCAGTACTTC.

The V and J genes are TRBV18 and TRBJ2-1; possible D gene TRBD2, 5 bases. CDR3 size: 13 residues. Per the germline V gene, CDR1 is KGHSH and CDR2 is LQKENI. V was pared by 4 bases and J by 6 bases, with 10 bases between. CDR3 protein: CASSQSSGNEQFF. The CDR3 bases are TGTGCCAGCTCACAATCCAGCGGCAATGAGCAGTTCTTC. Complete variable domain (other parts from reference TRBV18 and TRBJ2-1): NAGVMQNPRHLVRRRGQEARLRCSPMKGHSHVYWYRQLPEEGLKFMVYLQKENIIDESGMPKERFSAEFPKEGPSILRIQQVVRGDSAAYFCASSQSSGNEQFFGPGTRLTVL.

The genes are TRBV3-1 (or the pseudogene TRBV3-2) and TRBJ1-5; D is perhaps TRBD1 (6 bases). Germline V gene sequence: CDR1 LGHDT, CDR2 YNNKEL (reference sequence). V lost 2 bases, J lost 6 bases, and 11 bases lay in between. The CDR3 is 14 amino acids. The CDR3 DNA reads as TGTGCCAGCAGCCAACGGGGGGGCAGTCAGCCCCAGCATTTT. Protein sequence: CASSQRGGSQPQHF.

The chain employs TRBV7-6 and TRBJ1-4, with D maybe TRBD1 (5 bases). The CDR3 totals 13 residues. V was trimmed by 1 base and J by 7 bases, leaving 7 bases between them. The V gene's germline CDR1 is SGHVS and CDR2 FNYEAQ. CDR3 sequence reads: CASSLDTGEKLFF. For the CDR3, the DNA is TGTGCCAGCAGCTTAGATACAGGTGAAAAACTGTTTTTT.

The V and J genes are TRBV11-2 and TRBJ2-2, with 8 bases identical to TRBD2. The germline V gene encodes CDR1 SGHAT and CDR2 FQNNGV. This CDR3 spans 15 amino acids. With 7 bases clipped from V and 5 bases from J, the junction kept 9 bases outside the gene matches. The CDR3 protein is CASTPRGGRTGELFF. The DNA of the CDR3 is TGTGCCAGCACCCCCAGGGGCGGGAGGACCGGGGAGCTGTTTTTT.

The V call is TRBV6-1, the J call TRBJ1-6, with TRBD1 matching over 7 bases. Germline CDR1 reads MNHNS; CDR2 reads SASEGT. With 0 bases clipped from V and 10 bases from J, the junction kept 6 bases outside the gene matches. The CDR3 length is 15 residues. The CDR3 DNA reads TGTGCCAGCAGTGAAGCCTGGACAGGTCAATCACCCCTCCACTTT. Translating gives CASSEAWTGQSPLHF.

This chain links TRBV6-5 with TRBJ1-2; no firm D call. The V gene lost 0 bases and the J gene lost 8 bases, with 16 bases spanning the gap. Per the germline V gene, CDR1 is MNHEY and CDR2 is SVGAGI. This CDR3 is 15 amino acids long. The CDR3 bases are TGTGCCAGCAGTTACTCAGGAGCCGCCTCTGGGGGCTACACCTTC. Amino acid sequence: CASSYSGAASGGYTF.

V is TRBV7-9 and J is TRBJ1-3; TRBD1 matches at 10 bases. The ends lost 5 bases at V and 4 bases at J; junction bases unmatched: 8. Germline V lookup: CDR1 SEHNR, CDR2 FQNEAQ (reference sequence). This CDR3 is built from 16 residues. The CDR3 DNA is TGTGCCAGCAGCGGGGACAGGGGTGTGATGGGAAACACCATATATTTT. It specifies CASSGDRGVMGNTIYF. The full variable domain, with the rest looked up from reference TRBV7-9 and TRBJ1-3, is DTGVSQNPRHKITKRGQNVTFRCDPISEHNRLYWYRQTLGQGPEFLTYFQNEAQLEKSRLLSDRFSAERPKGSFSTLEIQRTEQGDSAMYLCASSGDRGVMGNTIYFGEGSWLTVV.

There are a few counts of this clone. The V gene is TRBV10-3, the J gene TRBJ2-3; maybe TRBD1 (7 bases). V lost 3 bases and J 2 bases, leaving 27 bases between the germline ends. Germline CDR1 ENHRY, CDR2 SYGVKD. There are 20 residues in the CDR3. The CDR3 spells CAISEPTGKRGGLYTDTQYF. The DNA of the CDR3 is TGTGCCATCAGTGAACCGACAGGGAAGAGGGGAGGTCTATACACAGATACGCAGTATTTT.

CDR3 in amino acids: CASITGGVEPGELFF. The CDR3 DNA reads TGTGCCAGCATAACAGGGGGGGTCGAGCCCGGGGAGCTGTTTTTT. The chain has TRBV6-4 and TRBJ2-2; D may be TRBD1 (8 bases). The CDR3 is made up of 15 amino acids. Trimming removed 7 bases at V and 6 bases at J, with 18 bases between. In germline, CDR1 is MRHNA, CDR2 SNTAGT.

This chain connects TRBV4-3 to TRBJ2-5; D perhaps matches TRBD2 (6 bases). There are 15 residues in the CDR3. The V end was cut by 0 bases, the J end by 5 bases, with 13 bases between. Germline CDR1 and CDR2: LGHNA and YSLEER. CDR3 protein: CASSQDLAGRETQYF. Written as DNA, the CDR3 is TGCGCCAGCAGCCAAGATCTCGCAGGGAGGGAGACCCAGTACTTC.

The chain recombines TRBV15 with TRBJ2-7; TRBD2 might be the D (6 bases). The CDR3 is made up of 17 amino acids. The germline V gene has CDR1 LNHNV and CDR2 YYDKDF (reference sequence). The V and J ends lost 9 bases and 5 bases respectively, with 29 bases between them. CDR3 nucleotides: TGTGCCACGAGCCGGGGCTGGCGGGGCGTCCTGTCGAACGAGCAGTACTTC. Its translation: CATSRGWRGVLSNEQYF.

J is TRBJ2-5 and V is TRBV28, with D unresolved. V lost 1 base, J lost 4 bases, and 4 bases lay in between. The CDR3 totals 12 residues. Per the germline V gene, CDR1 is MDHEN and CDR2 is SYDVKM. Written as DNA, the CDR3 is TGTGCCAGCAGTTTATTCGGAGAGACCCAGTACTTC. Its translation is CASSLFGETQYF.

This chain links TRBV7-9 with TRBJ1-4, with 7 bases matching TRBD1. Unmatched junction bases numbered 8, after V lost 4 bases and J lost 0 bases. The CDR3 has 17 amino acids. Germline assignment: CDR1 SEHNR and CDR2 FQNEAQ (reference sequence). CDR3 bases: TGTGCCAGCAGCTACTGGACAGGAACAACAACTAATGAAAAACTGTTTTTT. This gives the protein CASSYWTGTTTNEKLFF.

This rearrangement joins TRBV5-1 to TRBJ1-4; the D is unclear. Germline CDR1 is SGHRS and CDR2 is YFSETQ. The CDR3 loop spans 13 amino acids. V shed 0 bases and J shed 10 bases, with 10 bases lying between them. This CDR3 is CASSLGPGGKLFF. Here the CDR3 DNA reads TGCGCCAGCAGCTTGGGTCCAGGTGGAAAACTGTTTTTT.

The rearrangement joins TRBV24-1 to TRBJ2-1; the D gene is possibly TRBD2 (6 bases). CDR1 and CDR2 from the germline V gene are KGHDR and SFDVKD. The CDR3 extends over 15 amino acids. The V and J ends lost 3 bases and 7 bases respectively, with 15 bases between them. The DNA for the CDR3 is TGTGCCACCAGTGATCGACCCGTCCGGGGGAATGAGCAGTTCTTC. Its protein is CATSDRPVRGNEQFF.

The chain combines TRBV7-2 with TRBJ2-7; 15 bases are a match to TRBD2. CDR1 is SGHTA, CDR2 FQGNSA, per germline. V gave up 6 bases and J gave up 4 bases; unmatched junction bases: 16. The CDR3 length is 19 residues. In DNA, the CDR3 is TGTGCCAGCAGTCCAACCGGGACTAGCGGGAGGAGGACGATGTACGAGCAGTACTTC. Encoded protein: CASSPTGTSGRRTMYEQYF. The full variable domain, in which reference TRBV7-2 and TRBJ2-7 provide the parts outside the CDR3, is GAGVSQSPSNKVTEKGKDVELRCDPISGHTALYWYRQSLGQGLEFLIYFQGNSAPDKSGLPSDRFSAERTGGSVSTLTIQRTQQEDSAVYLCASSPTGTSGRRTMYEQYFGPGTRLTVT.

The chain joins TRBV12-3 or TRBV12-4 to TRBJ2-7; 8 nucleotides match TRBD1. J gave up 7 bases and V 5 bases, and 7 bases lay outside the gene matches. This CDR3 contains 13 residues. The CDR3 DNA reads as TGTGCCAGCAGTATGGACAGGGCAGGAGAGCAGTACTTC. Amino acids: CASSMDRAGEQYF.

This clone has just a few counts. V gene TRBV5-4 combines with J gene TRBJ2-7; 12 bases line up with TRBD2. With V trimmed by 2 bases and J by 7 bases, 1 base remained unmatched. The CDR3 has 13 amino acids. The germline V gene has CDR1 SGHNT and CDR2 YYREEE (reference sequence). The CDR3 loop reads CASSFGLAGEQYF. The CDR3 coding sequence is TGTGCCAGCAGCTTCGGACTAGCGGGGGAGCAGTACTTC.